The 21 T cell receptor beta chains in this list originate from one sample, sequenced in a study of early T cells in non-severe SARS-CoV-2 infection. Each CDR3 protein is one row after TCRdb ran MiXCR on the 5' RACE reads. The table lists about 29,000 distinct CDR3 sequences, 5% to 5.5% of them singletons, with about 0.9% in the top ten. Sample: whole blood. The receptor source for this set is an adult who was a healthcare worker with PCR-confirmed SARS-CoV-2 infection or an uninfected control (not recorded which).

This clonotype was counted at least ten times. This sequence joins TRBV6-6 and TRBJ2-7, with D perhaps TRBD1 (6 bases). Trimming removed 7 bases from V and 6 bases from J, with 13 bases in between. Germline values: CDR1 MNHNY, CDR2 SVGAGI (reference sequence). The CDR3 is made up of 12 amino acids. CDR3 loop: CASTSGDPEQYF. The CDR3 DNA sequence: TGTGCCAGCACCTCAGGGGACCCCGAGCAGTACTTC.

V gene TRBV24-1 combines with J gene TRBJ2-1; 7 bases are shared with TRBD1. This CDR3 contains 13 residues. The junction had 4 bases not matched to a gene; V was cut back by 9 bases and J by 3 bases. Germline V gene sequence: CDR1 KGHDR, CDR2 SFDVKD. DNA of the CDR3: TGTGCCACCGGGACAGAGAACTACAATGAGCAGTTCTTC. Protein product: CATGTENYNEQFF.

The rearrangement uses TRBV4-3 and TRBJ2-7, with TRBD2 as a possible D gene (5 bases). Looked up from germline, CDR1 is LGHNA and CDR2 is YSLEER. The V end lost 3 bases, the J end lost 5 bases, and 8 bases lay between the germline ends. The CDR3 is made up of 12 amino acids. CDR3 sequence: CASSHRSDEQYF. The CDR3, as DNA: TGCGCCAGCAGCCACCGTAGCGACGAGCAGTACTTC.

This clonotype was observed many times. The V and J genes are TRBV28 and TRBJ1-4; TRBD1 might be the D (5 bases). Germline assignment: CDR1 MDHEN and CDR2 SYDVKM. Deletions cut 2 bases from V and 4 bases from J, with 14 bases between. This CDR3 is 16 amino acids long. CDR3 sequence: CASSLGGQGLNEKLFF. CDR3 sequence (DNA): TGTGCCAGCAGTTTAGGCGGTCAGGGACTTAATGAAAAACTGTTTTTT.

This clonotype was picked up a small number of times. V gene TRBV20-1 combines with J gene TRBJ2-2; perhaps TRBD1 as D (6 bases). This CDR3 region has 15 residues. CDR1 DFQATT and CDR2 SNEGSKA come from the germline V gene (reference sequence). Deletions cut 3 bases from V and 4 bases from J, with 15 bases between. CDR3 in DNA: TGCAGTGCTAGTAAAGGGGGAGCAAGCACCGGGGAGCTGTTTTTT. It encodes CSASKGGASTGELFF.

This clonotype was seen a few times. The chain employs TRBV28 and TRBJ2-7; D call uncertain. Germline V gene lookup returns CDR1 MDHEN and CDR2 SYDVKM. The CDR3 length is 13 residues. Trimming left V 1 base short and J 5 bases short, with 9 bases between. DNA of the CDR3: TGTGCCAGCAGTTTATCCGCAGTTCACGAGCAGTACTTC. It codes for CASSLSAVHEQYF.

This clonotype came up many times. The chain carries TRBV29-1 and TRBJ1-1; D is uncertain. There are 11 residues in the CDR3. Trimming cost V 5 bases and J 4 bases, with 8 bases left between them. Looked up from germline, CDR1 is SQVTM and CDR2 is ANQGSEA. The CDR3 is CSVQLGTEAFF. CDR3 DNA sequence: TGCAGCGTTCAACTGGGCACTGAAGCTTTCTTT.

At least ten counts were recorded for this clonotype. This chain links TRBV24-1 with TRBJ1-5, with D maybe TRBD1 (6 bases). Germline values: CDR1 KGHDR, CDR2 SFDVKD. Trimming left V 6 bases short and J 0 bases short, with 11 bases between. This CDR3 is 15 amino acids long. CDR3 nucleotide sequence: TGTGCCACCAGTTCCGGACAGTATAGCAATCAGCCCCAGCATTTT. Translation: CATSSGQYSNQPQHF.

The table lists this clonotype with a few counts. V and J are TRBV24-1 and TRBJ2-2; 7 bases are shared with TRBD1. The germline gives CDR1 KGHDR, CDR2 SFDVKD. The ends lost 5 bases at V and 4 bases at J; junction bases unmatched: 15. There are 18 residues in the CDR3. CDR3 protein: CATSGIGGQNEATGELFF. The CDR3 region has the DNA TGTGCCACCAGTGGTATTGGGGGACAGAACGAGGCCACCGGGGAGCTGTTTTTT.

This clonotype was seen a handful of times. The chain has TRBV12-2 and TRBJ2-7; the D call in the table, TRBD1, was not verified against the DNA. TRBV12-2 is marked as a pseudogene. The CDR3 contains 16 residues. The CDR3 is CASRALMGQAWGEQYF. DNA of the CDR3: TGTGCAAGTCGCGCCTTAATGGGACAGGCCTGGGGGGAGCAGTACTTC.

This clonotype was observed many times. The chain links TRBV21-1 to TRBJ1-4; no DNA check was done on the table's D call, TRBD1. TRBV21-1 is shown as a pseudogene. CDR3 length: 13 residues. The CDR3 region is CASSRGTNEKLFF. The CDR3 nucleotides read TGTGCCAGCAGCAGGGGGACTAATGAAAAACTGTTTTTT.

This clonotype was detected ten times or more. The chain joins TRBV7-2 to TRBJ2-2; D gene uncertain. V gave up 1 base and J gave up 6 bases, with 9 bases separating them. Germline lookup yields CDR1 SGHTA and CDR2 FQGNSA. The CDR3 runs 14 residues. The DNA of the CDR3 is TGTGCCAGCAGCTTAGGGCTAGAGGCCGGGGAGCTGTTTTTT. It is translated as CASSLGLEAGELFF. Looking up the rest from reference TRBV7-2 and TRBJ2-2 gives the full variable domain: GAGVSQSPSNKVTEKGKDVELRCDPISGHTALYWYRQSLGQGLEFLIYFQGNSAPDKSGLPSDRFSAERTGGSVSTLTIQRTQQEDSAVYLCASSLGLEAGELFFGEGSRLTVL.

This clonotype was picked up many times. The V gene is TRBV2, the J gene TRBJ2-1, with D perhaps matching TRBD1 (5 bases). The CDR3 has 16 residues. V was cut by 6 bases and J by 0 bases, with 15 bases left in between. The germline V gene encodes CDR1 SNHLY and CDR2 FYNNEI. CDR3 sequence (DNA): TGTGCCAGCAGACGCACACAGGAGAGCTCCTACAATGAGCAGTTCTTC. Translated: CASRRTQESSYNEQFF.

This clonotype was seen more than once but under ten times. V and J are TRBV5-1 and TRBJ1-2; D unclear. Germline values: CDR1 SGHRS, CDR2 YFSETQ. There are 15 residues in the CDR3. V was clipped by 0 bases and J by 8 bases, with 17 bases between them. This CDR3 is CASSLVVPGEAGYTF. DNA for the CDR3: TGCGCCAGCAGCTTGGTCGTCCCAGGAGAAGCGGGCTACACCTTC.

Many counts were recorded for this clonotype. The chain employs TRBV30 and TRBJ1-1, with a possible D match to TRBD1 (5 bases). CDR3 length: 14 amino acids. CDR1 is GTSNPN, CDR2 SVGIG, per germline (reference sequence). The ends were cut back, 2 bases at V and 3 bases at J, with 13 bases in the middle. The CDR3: CAWSPRRGYTEAFF. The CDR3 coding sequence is TGTGCCTGGAGTCCGAGAAGGGGCTACACTGAAGCTTTCTTT. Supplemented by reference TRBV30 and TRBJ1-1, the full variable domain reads SQTIHQWPATLVQPVGSPLSLECTVEGTSNPNLYWYRQAAGRGLQLLFYSVGIGQISSEVPQNLSASRPQDRQFILSSKKLLLSDSGFYLCAWSPRRGYTEAFFGQGTRLTVV.

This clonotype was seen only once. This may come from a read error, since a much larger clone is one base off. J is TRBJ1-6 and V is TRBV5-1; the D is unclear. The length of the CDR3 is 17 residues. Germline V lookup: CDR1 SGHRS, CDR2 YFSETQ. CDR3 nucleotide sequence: TGCGCCAGCAGCGCCTTAGCCTTCACGGGATATAATTTACCCCTCCACTTT. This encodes CASSALAFTGYNLPLHF.

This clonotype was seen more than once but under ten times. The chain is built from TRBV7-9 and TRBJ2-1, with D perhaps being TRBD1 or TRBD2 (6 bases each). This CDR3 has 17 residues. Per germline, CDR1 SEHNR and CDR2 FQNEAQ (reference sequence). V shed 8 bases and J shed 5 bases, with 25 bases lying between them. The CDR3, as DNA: TGTGCCAGCTATCCGACCCGGGGGCTGTCTCGTGACAATGAGCAGTTCTTC. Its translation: CASYPTRGLSRDNEQFF.

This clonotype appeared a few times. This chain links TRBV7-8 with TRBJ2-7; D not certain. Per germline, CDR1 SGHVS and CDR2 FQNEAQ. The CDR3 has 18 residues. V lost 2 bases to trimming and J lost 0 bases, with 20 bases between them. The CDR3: CASSLKWAPLSSSYEQYF. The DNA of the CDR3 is TGTGCCAGCAGCTTAAAGTGGGCGCCGCTATCGAGCTCCTACGAGCAGTACTTC.

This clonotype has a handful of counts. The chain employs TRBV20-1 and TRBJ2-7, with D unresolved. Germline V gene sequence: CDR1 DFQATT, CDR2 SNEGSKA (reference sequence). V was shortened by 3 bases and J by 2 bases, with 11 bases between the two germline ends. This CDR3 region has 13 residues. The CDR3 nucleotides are TGCAGTGCTAGCGTTCTTGATACCTACGAGCAGTACTTC. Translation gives CSASVLDTYEQYF.

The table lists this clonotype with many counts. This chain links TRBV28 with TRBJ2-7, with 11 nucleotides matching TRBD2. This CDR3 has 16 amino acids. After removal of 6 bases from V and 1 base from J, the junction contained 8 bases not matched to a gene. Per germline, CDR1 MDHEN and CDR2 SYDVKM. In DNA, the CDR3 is TGTGCCAGCAGGCCTGGACTAGCGGGCCCTTCCTACGAGCAGTACTTC. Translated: CASRPGLAGPSYEQYF.

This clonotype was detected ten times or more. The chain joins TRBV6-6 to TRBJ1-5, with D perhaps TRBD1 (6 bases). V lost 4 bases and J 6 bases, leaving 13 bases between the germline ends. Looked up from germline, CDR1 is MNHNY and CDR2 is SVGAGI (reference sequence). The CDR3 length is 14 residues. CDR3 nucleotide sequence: TGTGCCAGCAGTTGGGAGGGGGTTGGTCAGCCCCAGCATTTT. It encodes CASSWEGVGQPQHF.